A single sample is the source of the 16 T cell receptor beta chains below, sequenced in a study of shared clonotypes between healthy human individuals. Here immunoSEQ multiplex PCR was the method, and the copy in TCRdb shows in-frame clones only, minus some. The sample lists fewer than 850,000 clones; about 78% were seen once. Source material: memory CD4+ T cells sorted from blood. The subset is: CD45RA-negative fraction. Receptors were obtained from a woman aged 25 to 39 in good health.

This clone has just a few counts. This rearrangement joins TRBV18 to TRBJ2-6; 8 nucleotides agree with TRBD1. V shed 6 bases and J 1 base; nucleotides not matched to a gene: 8. CDR1 is KGHSH, CDR2 LQKENI, per germline. The CDR3 extends over 17 amino acids. The CDR3 loop reads CASSRETGASGANVLTF. CDR3 DNA: TGTGCCAGCTCTCGAGAGACAGGGGCATCTGGGGCCAACGTCCTGACTTTC.

For this clone: Only one base separates this from a far larger clonotype, so it likely reflects a read error. The rearrangement links TRBV7-8 to TRBJ2-7; D gene uncertain. This CDR3 region has 11 residues. V lost 5 bases and J 2 bases, leaving 4 bases between the germline ends. The germline CDR1 and CDR2 sequences are SGHVS and FQNEAQ. CDR3 bases: TGTGCCAGCAGCCTAACCTACGAGCAGTACTTC. Translated, it gives CASSLTYEQYF.

The chain links TRBV5-5 to TRBJ2-7; perhaps D is TRBD1 or TRBD2 (5 bases each). The V end lost 0 bases, the J end lost 0 bases, and 13 bases lay between the germline ends. Germline CDR1 is SGHKS and CDR2 is YYEKEE (reference sequence). The CDR3 runs to 16 residues. The CDR3 region has the DNA TGTGCCAGCAGCTTGGCCGAATGGGGACGCTCCTACGAGCAGTACTTC. Translating it yields CASSLAEWGRSYEQYF.

This clone was recorded a few times. The CDR3 coding sequence is TGCGCCAGCAGGGGGGGTGAGGATGGTGAGACCCAGTACTTC. It is translated as CASRGGEDGETQYF. This chain connects TRBV5-1 to TRBJ2-5; D is perhaps TRBD2 (6 bases). Per the germline V gene, CDR1 is SGHRS and CDR2 is YFSETQ. This CDR3 has 14 residues. V shed 5 bases and J shed 5 bases, with 16 bases lying between them.

A few counts support this clone. The V and J genes are TRBV10-1 and TRBJ2-7; possible D gene TRBD2, 6 bases. The V end lost 0 bases, the J end lost 5 bases, and 11 bases lay between the germline ends. The CDR3 is made up of 14 amino acids. Germline CDR1 and CDR2: WNHNN and SYGVQD (reference sequence). The CDR3 DNA reads as TGCGCCAGCAGTGAGTCTTCAGGGAGGCACGAGCAGTACTTC. This encodes CASSESSGRHEQYF.

V is TRBV7-2 and J is TRBJ1-3; D unresolved. Between the trimmed V and J ends, which lost 1 base and 7 bases, there was a span of 8 bases. Germline V gene data show CDR1 as SGHTA and CDR2 as FQGNSA. The CDR3 extends over 13 amino acids. CDR3 nucleotide sequence: TGTGCCAGCAGCTTAGAGCAGTGGAACACCATATATTTT. Translation: CASSLEQWNTIYF.

The chain links TRBV6-5 to TRBJ2-5; D not resolved. The V end lost 2 bases, the J end lost 5 bases, and 9 bases lay between the germline ends. The germline CDR1 and CDR2 sequences are MNHEY and SVGAGI. The length of the CDR3 is 13 residues. The CDR3: CASSYQPGETQYF. The DNA of the CDR3 is TGTGCCAGCAGTTACCAACCTGGGGAGACCCAGTACTTC.

This rearrangement joins TRBV29-1 to TRBJ2-1; tentative D call: TRBD1 (5 bases). Per the germline V gene, CDR1 is SQVTM and CDR2 is ANQGSEA. The germline V and J ends were trimmed by 4 bases and 7 bases, with 14 bases remaining between them. The CDR3 runs to 13 residues. DNA of the CDR3: TGCAGCGTTGTGGACAACGGGTCGAATGAGCAGTTCTTC. This encodes CSVVDNGSNEQFF.

CDR3 loop: CASKQGREQYF. The CDR3 DNA follows: TGCGCCAGTAAACAGGGGCGCGAGCAGTACTTC. This chain joins TRBV4-1 and TRBJ2-7; 7 bases map to TRBD1. With 9 bases clipped from V and 6 bases from J, the junction kept 5 bases outside the gene matches. Germline CDR1 MGHRA, CDR2 YSYEKL. The CDR3 is 11 amino acids.

The rearrangement links TRBV5-1 to TRBJ2-1; 8 bases agree with TRBD2. The CDR3 is 15 amino acids. The V segment lost 2 bases and the J segment 8 bases; nucleotides outside the gene matches: 9. Looked up from germline, CDR1 is SGHRS and CDR2 is YFSETQ. CDR3 bases: TGCGCCAGCAGCTTAGGAGCGGGAGTCTCCCATGAGCAGTTCTTC. It encodes CASSLGAGVSHEQFF.

A few counts support this clone. This chain connects TRBV7-2 to TRBJ1-5, with a weak D call TRBD1 (6 bases). Looked up from germline, CDR1 is SGHTA and CDR2 is FQGNSA. Trimming cost V 7 bases and J 6 bases, with 22 bases left between them. This CDR3 region has 16 residues. The CDR3 is CASTKSGMQGSQPQHF. The CDR3 DNA follows: TGTGCCAGCACCAAATCGGGTATGCAGGGGAGTCAGCCCCAGCATTTT. The full variable domain, in which reference TRBV7-2 and TRBJ1-5 provide the parts outside the CDR3, is GAGVSQSPSNKVTEKGKDVELRCDPISGHTALYWYRQSLGQGLEFLIYFQGNSAPDKSGLPSDRFSAERTGGSVSTLTIQRTQQEDSAVYLCASTKSGMQGSQPQHFGDGTRLSIL.

The chain joins TRBV18 to TRBJ2-1, with 8 bases fitting TRBD2. The CDR3 is 14 amino acids. In germline, CDR1 is KGHSH, CDR2 LQKENI. V trimming: 3 bases; J trimming: 10 bases; junction bases outside the gene matches: 8. The CDR3 DNA reads as TGTGCCAGCTCACCCCGGGCTAGCGGGTCCGAGCAGTTCTTC. Translation: CASSPRASGSEQFF. Variable domain in full (rest from reference TRBV18 and TRBJ2-1): NAGVMQNPRHLVRRRGQEARLRCSPMKGHSHVYWYRQLPEEGLKFMVYLQKENIIDESGMPKERFSAEFPKEGPSILRIQQVVRGDSAAYFCASSPRASGSEQFFGPGTRLTVL.

Only one count was recorded for this clone. The rearrangement links TRBV19 to TRBJ2-1; the D gene is possibly TRBD2 (6 bases). Trimming cost V 4 bases and J 2 bases, with 12 bases left between them. Germline CDR1 LNHDA, CDR2 SQIVND (reference sequence). The CDR3 totals 15 residues. Here the CDR3 reads CASSKRLDPYNEQFF. CDR3 nucleotide sequence: TGTGCCAGTAGTAAACGACTAGATCCCTACAATGAGCAGTTCTTC.

The chain links TRBV5-1 to TRBJ1-2; 12 nucleotides line up with TRBD1. Germline assignment: CDR1 SGHRS and CDR2 YFSETQ. The length of the CDR3 is 16 residues. Trimming removed 4 bases from V and 7 bases from J; junction bases left unmatched: 11. CDR3 DNA: TGCGCCAGCAGCGACCCGGGACAGGGGGCCTTAGGTGGCTACACCTTC. Translation: CASSDPGQGALGGYTF.

J is TRBJ2-1 and V is TRBV29-1, with D tentatively TRBD1 or TRBD2 (5 bases each). V was cut by 7 bases and J by 4 bases, with 17 bases left in between. Germline lookup yields CDR1 SQVTM and CDR2 ANQGSEA. The CDR3 is made up of 14 amino acids. The CDR3 region has the DNA TGCAGCGGGGGCCGGGGTGGCGGGTACAATGAGCAGTTCTTC. Translation: CSGGRGGGYNEQFF.

V and J are TRBV7-9 and TRBJ1-1; possibly TRBD1 for D (5 bases). CDR3 length: 16 amino acids. Germline V gives CDR1 SEHNR, CDR2 FQNEAQ (reference sequence). With 5 bases removed from V and 6 bases from J, the gap between germline ends came to 22 bases. CDR3 coding DNA: TGTGCCAGCAGCCACCCGCTAGGGGAAAACCGGGCTGAAGCTTTCTTT. It encodes CASSHPLGENRAEAFF. Full variable domain (remainder filled in from reference TRBV7-9 and TRBJ1-1): DTGVSQNPRHKITKRGQNVTFRCDPISEHNRLYWYRQTLGQGPEFLTYFQNEAQLEKSRLLSDRFSAERPKGSFSTLEIQRTEQGDSAMYLCASSHPLGENRAEAFFGQGTRLTVV.